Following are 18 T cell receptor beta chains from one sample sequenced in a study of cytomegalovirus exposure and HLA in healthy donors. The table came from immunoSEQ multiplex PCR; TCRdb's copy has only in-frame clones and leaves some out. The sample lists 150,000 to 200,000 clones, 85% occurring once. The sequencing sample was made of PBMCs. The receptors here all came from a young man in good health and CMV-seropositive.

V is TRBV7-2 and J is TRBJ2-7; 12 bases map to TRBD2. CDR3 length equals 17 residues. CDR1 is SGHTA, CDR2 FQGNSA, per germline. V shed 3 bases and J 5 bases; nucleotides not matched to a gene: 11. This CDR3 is CASSLSSGRAGSDEQYF. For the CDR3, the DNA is TGTGCCAGCAGCTTGTCTAGCGGGAGGGCGGGGTCTGACGAGCAGTACTTC.

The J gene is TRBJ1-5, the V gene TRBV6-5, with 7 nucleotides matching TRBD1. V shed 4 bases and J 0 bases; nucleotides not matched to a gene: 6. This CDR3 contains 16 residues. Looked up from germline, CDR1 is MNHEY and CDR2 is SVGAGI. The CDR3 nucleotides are TGTGCCAGCAGTTCGGGACAGCCGTATAGCAATCAGCCCCAGCATTTT. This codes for CASSSGQPYSNQPQHF.

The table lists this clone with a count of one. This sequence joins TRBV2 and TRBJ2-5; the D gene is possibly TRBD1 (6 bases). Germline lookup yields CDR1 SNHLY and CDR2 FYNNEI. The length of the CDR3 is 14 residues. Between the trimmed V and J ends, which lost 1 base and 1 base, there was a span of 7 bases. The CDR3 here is CASSEEDSQETQYF. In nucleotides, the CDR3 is TGTGCCAGCAGTGAAGAGGACAGCCAAGAGACCCAGTACTTC.

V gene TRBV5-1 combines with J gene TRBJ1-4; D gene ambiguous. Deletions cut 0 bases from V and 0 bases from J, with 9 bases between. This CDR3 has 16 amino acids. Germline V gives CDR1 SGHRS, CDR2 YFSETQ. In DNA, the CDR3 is TGCGCCAGCAGCTTGGGAGGCCAAACAACTAATGAAAAACTGTTTTTT. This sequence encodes CASSLGGQTTNEKLFF.

CDR3 DNA sequence: TGTGCCAGCAGCTTGGCCCCGATTCAGGGGTACACCGGGGAGCTGTTTTTT. As protein: CASSLAPIQGYTGELFF. J is TRBJ2-2 and V is TRBV5-6; D perhaps matches TRBD1 (6 bases). The CDR3 has 17 residues. With 0 bases removed from V and 3 bases from J, the gap between germline ends came to 15 bases. Germline CDR1 SGHDT, CDR2 YYEEEE.

The CDR3 DNA follows: TGCGCCAGCAGCGACAGATCTGGAAACACCATATATTTT. Its translation: CASSDRSGNTIYF. The rearrangement links TRBV4-1 to TRBJ1-3; D is perhaps TRBD1 (5 bases). V was cut by 5 bases and J by 1 base, with 6 bases left in between. The germline V gene encodes CDR1 MGHRA and CDR2 YSYEKL. The CDR3 runs 13 residues.

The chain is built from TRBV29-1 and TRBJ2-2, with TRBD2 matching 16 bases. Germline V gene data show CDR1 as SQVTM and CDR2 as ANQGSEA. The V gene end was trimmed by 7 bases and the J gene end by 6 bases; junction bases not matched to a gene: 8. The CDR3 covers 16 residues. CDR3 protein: CSAQGLAGGPSGELFF. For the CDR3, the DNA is TGCAGCGCCCAGGGACTAGCGGGAGGGCCCTCCGGGGAGCTGTTTTTT.

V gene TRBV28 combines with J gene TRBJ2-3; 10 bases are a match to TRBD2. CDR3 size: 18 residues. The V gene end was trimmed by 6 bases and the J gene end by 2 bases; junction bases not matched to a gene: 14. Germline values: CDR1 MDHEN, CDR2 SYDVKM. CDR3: CASSPPNVAGGSTDTQYF. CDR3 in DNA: TGTGCCAGCAGCCCCCCCAACGTAGCGGGGGGATCCACAGATACGCAGTATTTT.

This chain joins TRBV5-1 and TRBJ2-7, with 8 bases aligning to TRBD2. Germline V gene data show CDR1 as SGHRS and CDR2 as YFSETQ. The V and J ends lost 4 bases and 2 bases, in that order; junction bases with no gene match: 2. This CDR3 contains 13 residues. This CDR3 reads CASSAGGAYEQYF. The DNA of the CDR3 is TGCGCCAGCAGCGCCGGGGGGGCCTACGAGCAGTACTTC.

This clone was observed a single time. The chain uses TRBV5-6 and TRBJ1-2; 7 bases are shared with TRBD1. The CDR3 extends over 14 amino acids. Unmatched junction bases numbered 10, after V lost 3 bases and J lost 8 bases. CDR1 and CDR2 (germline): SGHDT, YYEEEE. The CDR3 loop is CASSWEDRAFGYTF. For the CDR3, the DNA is TGTGCCAGCAGCTGGGAAGACAGGGCTTTCGGCTACACCTTC. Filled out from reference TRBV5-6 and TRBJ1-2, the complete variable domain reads DAGVTQSPTHLIKTRGQQVTLRCSPKSGHDTVSWYQQALGQGPQFIFQYYEEEERQRGNFPDRFSGHQFPNYSSELNVNALLLGDSALYLCASSWEDRAFGYTFGSGTRLTVV.

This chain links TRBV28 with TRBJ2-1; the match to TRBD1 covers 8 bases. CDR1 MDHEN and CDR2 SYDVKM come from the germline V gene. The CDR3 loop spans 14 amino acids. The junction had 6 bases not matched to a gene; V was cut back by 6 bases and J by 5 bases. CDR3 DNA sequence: TGTGCCAGCAGAGCGACAGGGGAAAACAATGAGCAGTTCTTC. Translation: CASRATGENNEQFF. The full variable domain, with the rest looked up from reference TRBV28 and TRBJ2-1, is DVKVTQSSRYLVKRTGEKVFLECVQDMDHENMFWYRQDPGLGLRLIYFSYDVKMKEKGDIPEGYSVSREKKERFSLILESASTNQTSMYLCASRATGENNEQFFGPGTRLTVL.

As DNA, the CDR3 is TGTGCCAGCAGCCCTCGAGACCGAGGTTCCTACAATGAGCAGTTCTTC. Its translation: CASSPRDRGSYNEQFF. The gene calls are TRBV7-9 and TRBJ2-1; D unresolved. The V gene's germline CDR1 is SEHNR and CDR2 FQNEAQ (reference sequence). This CDR3 region has 16 residues. Trimming shortened V by 5 bases and J by 1 base, and 15 bases separated the two germline ends.

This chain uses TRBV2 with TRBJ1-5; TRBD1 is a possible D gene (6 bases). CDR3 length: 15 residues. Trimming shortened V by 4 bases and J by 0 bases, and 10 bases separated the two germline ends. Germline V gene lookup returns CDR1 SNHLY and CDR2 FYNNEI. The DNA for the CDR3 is TGTGCCAGCAGTGGTGAAGGGGGTAGCAATCAGCCCCAGCATTTT. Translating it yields CASSGEGGSNQPQHF.

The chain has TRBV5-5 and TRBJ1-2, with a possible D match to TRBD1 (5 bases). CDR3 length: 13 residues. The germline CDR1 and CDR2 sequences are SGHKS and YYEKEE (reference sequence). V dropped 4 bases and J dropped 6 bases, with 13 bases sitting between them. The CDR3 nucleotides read TGTGCCAGCAGCACCGGGACGGGGGATGGCTACACCTTC. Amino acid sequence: CASSTGTGDGYTF.

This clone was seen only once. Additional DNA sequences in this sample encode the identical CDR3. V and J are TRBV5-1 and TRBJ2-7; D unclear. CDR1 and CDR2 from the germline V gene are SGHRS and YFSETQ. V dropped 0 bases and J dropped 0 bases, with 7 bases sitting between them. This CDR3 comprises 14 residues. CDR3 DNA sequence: TGCGCCAGCAGCTTGGACCGGAGCTCCTACGAGCAGTACTTC. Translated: CASSLDRSSYEQYF.

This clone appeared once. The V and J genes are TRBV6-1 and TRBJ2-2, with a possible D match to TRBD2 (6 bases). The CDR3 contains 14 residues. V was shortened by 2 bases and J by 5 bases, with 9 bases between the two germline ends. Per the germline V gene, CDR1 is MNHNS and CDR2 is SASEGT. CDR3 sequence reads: CASSEIGGTGELFF. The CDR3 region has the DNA TGTGCCAGCAGTGAAATCGGGGGAACCGGGGAGCTGTTTTTT.

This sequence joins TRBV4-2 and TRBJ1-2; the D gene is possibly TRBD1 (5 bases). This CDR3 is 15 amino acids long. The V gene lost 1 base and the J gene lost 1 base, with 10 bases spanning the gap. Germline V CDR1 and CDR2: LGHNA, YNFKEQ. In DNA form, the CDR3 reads TGTGCCAGCAGCCAAGGCCAGGGAAGTAACTATGGCTACACCTTC. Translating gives CASSQGQGSNYGYTF.

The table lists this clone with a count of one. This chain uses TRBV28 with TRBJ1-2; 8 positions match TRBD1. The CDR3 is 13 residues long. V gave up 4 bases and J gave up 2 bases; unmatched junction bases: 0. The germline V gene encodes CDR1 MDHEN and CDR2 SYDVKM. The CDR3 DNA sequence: TGTGCCAGCAGTTGGACAGGGAACTATGGCTACACCTTC. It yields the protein CASSWTGNYGYTF.